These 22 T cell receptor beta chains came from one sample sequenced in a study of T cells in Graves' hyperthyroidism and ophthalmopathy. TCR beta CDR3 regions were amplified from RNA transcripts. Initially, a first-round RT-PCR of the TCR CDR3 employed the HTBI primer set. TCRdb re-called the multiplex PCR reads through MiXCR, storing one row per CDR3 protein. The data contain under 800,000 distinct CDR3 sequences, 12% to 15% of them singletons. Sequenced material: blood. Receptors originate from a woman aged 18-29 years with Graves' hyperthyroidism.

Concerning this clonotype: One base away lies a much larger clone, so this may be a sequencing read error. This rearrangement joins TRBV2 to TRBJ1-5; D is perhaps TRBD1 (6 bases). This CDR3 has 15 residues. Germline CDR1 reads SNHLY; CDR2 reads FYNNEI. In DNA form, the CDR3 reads TGTGCCAGCAGCATCGGACAGTCTAGCAATCAGCCCGAGCATTTT. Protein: CASSIGQSSNQPEHF.

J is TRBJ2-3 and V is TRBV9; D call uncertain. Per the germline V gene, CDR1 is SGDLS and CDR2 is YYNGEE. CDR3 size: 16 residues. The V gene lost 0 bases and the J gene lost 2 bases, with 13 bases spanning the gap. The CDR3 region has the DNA TGTGCCAGCAGCGTAGCCGATTGGGGTTACACAGATACGCAGTATTTT. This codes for CASSVADWGYTDTQYF.

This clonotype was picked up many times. The CDR3 reads CATSDSRTGGVEVAFF. The CDR3 nucleotides are TGTGCCACCAGTGATTCGCGGACAGGGGGAGTGGAGGTAGCTTTCTTT. This chain joins TRBV24-1 and TRBJ1-1, with 10 bases aligning to TRBD1. The CDR3 consists of 16 residues. V was pared by 2 bases and J by 10 bases, with 12 bases of the junction left unmatched. The germline V gene has CDR1 KGHDR and CDR2 SFDVKD.

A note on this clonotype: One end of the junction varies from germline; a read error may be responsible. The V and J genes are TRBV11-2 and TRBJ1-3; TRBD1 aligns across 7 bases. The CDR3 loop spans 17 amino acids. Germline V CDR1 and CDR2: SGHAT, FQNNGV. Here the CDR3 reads CAGSLRAQGVLGNTIYF. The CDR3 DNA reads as TGTGCCGGCAGCTTACGTGCGCAGGGGGTTCTTGGAAACACCATATATTTT. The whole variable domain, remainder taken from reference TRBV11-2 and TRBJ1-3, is EAGVAQSPRYKIIEKRQSVAFWCNPISGHATLYWYQQILGQGPKLLIQFQNNGVVDDSQLPKDRFSAERLKGVDSTLKIQPAKLEDSAVYLCAGSLRAQGVLGNTIYFGEGSWLTVV.

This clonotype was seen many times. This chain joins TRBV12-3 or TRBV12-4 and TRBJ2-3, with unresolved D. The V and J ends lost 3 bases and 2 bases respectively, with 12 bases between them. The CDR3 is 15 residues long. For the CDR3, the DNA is TGTGCCAGCAGTTTTAGGATACCCCTCACAGATACGCAGTATTTT. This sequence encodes CASSFRIPLTDTQYF.

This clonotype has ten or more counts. The CDR3 DNA sequence: TGTGCCACCAGTGCTCACGGGACAGGTTTCTCCAATGAGCAGTTCTTC. Translating it yields CATSAHGTGFSNEQFF. This chain joins TRBV24-1 and TRBJ2-1, with TRBD1 matching over 8 bases. The CDR3 extends over 16 amino acids. J gave up 6 bases and V 5 bases, and 11 bases lay outside the gene matches. CDR1 is KGHDR, CDR2 SFDVKD, per germline.

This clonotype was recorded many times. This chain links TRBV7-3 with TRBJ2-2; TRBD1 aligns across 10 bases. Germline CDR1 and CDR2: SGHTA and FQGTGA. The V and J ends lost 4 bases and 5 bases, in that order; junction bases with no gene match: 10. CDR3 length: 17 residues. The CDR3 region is CASSSPYGTGVTGELFF. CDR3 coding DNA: TGTGCCAGCAGCTCTCCGTATGGGACAGGGGTTACCGGGGAGCTGTTTTTT.

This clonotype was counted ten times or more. The CDR3: CSVGRSPSDQETQYF. CDR3 bases: TGCAGCGTTGGCCGTTCTCCGTCGGATCAAGAGACCCAGTACTTC. The V call is TRBV29-1, the J call TRBJ2-5; D is ambiguous. Germline CDR1 reads SQVTM; CDR2 reads ANQGSEA. The CDR3 sequence is 15 residues long. V was cut by 4 bases and J by 2 bases, with 17 bases left in between.

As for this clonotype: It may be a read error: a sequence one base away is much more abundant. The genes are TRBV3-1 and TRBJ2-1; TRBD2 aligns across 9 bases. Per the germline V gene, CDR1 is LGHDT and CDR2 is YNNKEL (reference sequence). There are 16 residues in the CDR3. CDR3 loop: CASNQWWTSAYNEQFF. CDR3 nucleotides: TGTGCCAGCAACCAATGGTGGACTAGCGCTTACAATGAGCAGTTCTTC.

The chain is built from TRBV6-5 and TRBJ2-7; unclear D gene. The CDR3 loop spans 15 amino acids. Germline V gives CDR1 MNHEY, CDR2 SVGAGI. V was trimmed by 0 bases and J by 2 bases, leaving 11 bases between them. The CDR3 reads CASSYSIIAPYEQYF. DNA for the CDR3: TGTGCCAGCAGTTACTCGATAATAGCTCCCTACGAGCAGTACTTC.

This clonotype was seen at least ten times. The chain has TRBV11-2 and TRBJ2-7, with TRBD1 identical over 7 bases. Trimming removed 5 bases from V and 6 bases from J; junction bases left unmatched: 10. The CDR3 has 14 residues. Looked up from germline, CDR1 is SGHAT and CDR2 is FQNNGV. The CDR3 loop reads CASSLLLTGAEQYF. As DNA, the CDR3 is TGTGCCAGCAGCCTACTCCTTACAGGGGCCGAGCAGTACTTC.

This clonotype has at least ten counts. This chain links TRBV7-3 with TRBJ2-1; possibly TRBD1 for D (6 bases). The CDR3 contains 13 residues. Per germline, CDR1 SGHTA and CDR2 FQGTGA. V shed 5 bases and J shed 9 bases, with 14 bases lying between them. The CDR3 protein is CASSLGTSGEQFF. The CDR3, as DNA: TGTGCCAGCAGCCTTGGGACATCGGGTGAGCAGTTCTTC.

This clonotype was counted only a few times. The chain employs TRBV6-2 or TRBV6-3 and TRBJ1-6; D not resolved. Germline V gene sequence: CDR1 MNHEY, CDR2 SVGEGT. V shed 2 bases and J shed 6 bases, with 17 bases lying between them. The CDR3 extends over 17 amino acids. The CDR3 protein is CASSYNGPVAGNSPLHF. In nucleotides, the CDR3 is TGTGCCAGCAGTTACAACGGACCCGTGGCCGGTAATTCACCCCTCCACTTT.

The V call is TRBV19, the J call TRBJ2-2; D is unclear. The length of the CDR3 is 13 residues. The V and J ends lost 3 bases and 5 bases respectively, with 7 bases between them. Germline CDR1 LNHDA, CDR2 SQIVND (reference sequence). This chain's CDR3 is CASSILQTGELFF. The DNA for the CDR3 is TGTGCCAGTAGTATCTTACAGACCGGGGAGCTGTTTTTT.

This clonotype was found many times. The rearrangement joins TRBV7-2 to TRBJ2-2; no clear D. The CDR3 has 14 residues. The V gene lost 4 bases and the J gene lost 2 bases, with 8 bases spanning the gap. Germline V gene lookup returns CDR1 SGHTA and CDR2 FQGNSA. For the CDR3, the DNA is TGTGCCAGCAGCTCCTTCATAAACACCGGGGAGCTGTTTTTT. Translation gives CASSSFINTGELFF.

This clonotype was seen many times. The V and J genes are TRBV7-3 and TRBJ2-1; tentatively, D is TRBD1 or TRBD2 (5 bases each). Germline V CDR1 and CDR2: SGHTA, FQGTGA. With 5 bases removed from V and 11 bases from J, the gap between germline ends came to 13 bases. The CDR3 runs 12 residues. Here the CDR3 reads CASSRPGRKQFF. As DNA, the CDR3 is TGTGCCAGCAGCCGGCCGGGACGCAAGCAGTTCTTC.

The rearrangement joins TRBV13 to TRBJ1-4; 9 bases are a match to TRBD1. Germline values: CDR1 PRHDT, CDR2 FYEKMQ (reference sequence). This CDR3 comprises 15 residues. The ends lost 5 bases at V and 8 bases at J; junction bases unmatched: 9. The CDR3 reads CASSDRQGGGEKLFF. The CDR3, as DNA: TGTGCCAGCAGCGACCGACAGGGGGGAGGAGAAAAACTGTTTTTT.

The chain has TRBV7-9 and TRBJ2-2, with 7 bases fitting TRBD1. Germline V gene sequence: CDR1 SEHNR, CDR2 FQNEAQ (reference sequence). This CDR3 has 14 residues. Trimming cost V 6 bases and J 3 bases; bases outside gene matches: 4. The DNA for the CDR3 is TGTGCCAGCAGGTTAACAGGGGACACCGGGGAGCTGTTTTTT. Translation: CASRLTGDTGELFF.

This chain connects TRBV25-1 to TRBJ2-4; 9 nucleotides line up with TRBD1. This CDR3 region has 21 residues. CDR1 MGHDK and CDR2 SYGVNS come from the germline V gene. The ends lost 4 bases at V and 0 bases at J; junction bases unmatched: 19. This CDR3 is CASSAPLGTGRVGIAKNIQYF. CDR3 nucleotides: TGTGCCAGCAGTGCCCCCCTCGGGACAGGGAGGGTTGGGATAGCCAAAAACATTCAGTACTTC.

The DNA of the CDR3 is TGCGCCAGCAGCTTGGATGGGGGGCGCGCCGAGCAGTACTTC. Its translation is CASSLDGGRAEQYF. This chain uses TRBV5-1 with TRBJ2-7; D possibly uses TRBD1 or TRBD2 (6 bases each). Germline CDR1 and CDR2: SGHRS and YFSETQ. Trimming stripped 0 bases from V and 6 bases from J, with 13 bases between. This CDR3 region has 14 residues. The variable domain in full, with the rest retrieved from reference TRBV5-1 and TRBJ2-7, is KAGVTQTPRYLIKTRGQQVTLSCSPISGHRSVSWYQQTPGQGLQFLFEYFSETQRNKGNFPGRFSGRQFSNSRSEMNVSTLELGDSALYLCASSLDGGRAEQYFGPGTRLTVT.

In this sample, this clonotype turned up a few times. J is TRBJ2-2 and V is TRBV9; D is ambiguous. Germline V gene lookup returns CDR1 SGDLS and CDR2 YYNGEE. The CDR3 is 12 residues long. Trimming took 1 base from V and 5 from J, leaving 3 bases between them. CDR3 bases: TGTGCCAGCAGCGTACTAACCGGGGAGCTGTTTTTT. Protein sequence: CASSVLTGELFF.

The CDR3 here is CATSDLGLAGAHEQFF. The CDR3 DNA is TGTGCCACCAGTGATTTGGGACTAGCGGGGGCCCATGAGCAGTTCTTC. This chain uses TRBV24-1 with TRBJ2-1; 13 positions match TRBD2. CDR3 length: 16 residues. With 0 bases clipped from V and 8 bases from J, the junction kept 3 bases outside the gene matches. Germline CDR1 KGHDR, CDR2 SFDVKD.